This T cell receptor beta chain was identified in a study of human T cells and chemical hapten exposure. General observations from the study: Relative to controls, expanded TCRs formed significantly more large CDR3 similarity clusters. With patch test score, the counts of PT1 expanded TCRs showed a positive correlation.

This clonotype was seen ten or more times. Its specificity is not known. During construction of the library, unique molecular identifiers were attached to individual cDNA molecules for quantitative, reproducible TCR counting. TCRdb reprocessed the RACE reads via MiXCR and lists one record per CDR3 protein. Of 300,000 to 400,000 distinct CDR3 sequences listed, approximately 5% were seen once; the top ten hold around 2.6%. Time point: pre-sensitization, week 0. This sample's treatment: therapeutic diphenylcyclopropenone sensitization with weekly scalp DPC. RNA extraction used unfractionated whole blood as the source of total RNA. This specimen was whole blood, taken in connection with sensitization to the hapten diphenylcyclopropenone (DPC). This receptor was obtained from a woman aged 50 to 60 with alopecia areata. Some clones in this sample may be carry-over from other donors' samples.

CDR3 amino acids: CASSPSRHPTNEKLFF. The CDR3 DNA follows: TGCGCCAGCAGTCCATCTCGACACCCGACTAATGAAAAACTGTTTTTT. V and J are TRBV5-1 and TRBJ1-4; D remains ambiguous. CDR1 and CDR2 (germline): SGHRS, YFSETQ. The CDR3 is 16 amino acids. V lost 5 bases, J lost 2 bases, and 16 bases lay in between.